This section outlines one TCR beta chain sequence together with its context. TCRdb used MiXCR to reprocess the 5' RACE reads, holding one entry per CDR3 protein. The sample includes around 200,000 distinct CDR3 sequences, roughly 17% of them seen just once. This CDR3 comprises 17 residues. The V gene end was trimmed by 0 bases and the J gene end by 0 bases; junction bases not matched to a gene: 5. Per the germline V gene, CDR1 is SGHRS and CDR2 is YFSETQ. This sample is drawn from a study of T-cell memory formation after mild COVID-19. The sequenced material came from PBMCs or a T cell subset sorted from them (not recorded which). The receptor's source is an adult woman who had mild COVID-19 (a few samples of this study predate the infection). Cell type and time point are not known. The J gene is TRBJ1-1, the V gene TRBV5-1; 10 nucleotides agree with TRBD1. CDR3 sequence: CASSLGDRGPMNTEAFF. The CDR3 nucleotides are TGCGCCAGCAGCTTGGGTGACAGGGGGCCCATGAACACTGAAGCTTTCTTT.